The 21 T cell receptor beta chains below were found in one sample sequenced in a study of shared clonotypes between healthy human individuals. Profiled with immunoSEQ multiplex PCR; TCRdb holds only in-frame clones, not every one. The data contain 2,500,000 or so clones, over 85% of them singletons. Material for sequencing was naive CD4+ T cells from PBMCs. Subset meaning: CD45RA+ positively selected. The receptors here all came from a man younger than 35 in good health. Some clones in this sample may be carry-over from other donors' samples.

This clone was picked up one time. The V and J genes are TRBV29-1 and TRBJ2-7; TRBD1 might be the D (6 bases). Trimming took off 7 bases at V and 0 bases at J, with 13 bases between the two ends. Germline assignment: CDR1 SQVTM and CDR2 ANQGSEA. The CDR3 loop spans 13 amino acids. The CDR3 spells CSAIDRSSYEQYF. As DNA, the CDR3 is TGCAGCGCCATCGACAGGAGCTCCTACGAGCAGTACTTC.

J is TRBJ1-2 and V is TRBV28; D not certain. CDR1 is MDHEN, CDR2 SYDVKM, per germline. This CDR3 spans 14 amino acids. The V and J ends lost 3 bases and 5 bases respectively, with 13 bases between them. CDR3: CASSFPEPLYGYTF. Here the CDR3 DNA reads TGTGCCAGCAGTTTCCCTGAGCCACTATATGGCTACACCTTC.

The rearrangement uses TRBV5-6 and TRBJ2-4; D gene unclear. CDR1 is SGHDT and CDR2 is YYEEEE in the germline V gene. Trimming stripped 1 base from V and 0 bases from J, with 14 bases between. There are 17 residues in the CDR3. The DNA of the CDR3 is TGTGCCAGCAGCTTGCGTTCAGAGCTCCTAGCCAAAAACATTCAGTACTTC. Residues: CASSLRSELLAKNIQYF.

The genes are TRBV6-5 and TRBJ2-7; D unclear. Trimming cost V 6 bases and J 0 bases, with 12 bases left between them. This CDR3 has 14 amino acids. Germline CDR1 and CDR2: MNHEY and SVGAGI. CDR3 amino acids: CASSHLKASYEQYF. The CDR3 bases are TGTGCCAGCAGCCACCTCAAGGCCTCCTACGAGCAGTACTTC.

The chain uses TRBV5-1 and TRBJ1-3; D is uncertain. Trimming left V 0 bases short and J 0 bases short, with 7 bases between. Germline V gene data show CDR1 as SGHRS and CDR2 as YFSETQ. This CDR3 spans 15 amino acids. CDR3 DNA: TGCGCCAGCAGCTTGGACACCGCCTCTGGAAACACCATATATTTT. It codes for CASSLDTASGNTIYF. Filled out from reference TRBV5-1 and TRBJ1-3, the complete variable domain reads KAGVTQTPRYLIKTRGQQVTLSCSPISGHRSVSWYQQTPGQGLQFLFEYFSETQRNKGNFPGRFSGRQFSNSRSEMNVSTLELGDSALYLCASSLDTASGNTIYFGEGSWLTVV.

This chain connects TRBV18 to TRBJ2-2, with 11 nucleotides matching TRBD2. This CDR3 contains 17 residues. Per the germline V gene, CDR1 is KGHSH and CDR2 is LQKENI. V lost 3 bases and J lost 0; bases outside the gene matches: 3. The CDR3 is CASSPFSGRANTGELFF. Here the CDR3 DNA reads TGTGCCAGCTCACCTTTTAGCGGGAGGGCGAACACCGGGGAGCTGTTTTTT.

J is TRBJ2-7 and V is TRBV27; D not resolved. The CDR3 has 15 amino acids. Germline CDR1 reads MNHEY; CDR2 reads SMNVEV (reference sequence). Trimming took 4 bases from V and 3 from J, leaving 16 bases between them. In DNA, the CDR3 is TGTGCCAGCAGTTCTATTTCGACTGGTTTCTACGAGCAGTACTTC. It encodes CASSSISTGFYEQYF.

The genes are TRBV19 and TRBJ1-5, with TRBD1 identical over 8 bases. Germline values: CDR1 LNHDA, CDR2 SQIVND (reference sequence). This CDR3 spans 14 amino acids. V lost 7 bases and J lost 7; bases outside the gene matches: 9. CDR3 region: CASKRTGLHQPQHF. The CDR3 DNA reads TGTGCCAGTAAACGGACAGGGCTCCACCAGCCCCAGCATTTT.

The genes are TRBV2 and TRBJ2-1; no clear D gene. Germline V lookup: CDR1 SNHLY, CDR2 FYNNEI. There are 13 residues in the CDR3. Trimming cost V 7 bases and J 8 bases, with 15 bases left between them. The DNA of the CDR3 is TGTGCCAGCATTCGGACGCCTTTGGATGAGCAGTTCTTC. Residues: CASIRTPLDEQFF.

V usage is TRBV7-2 and J usage is TRBJ2-5; 8 nucleotides agree with TRBD2. Germline V lookup: CDR1 SGHTA, CDR2 FQGNSA. CDR3 length: 15 amino acids. V was pared by 1 base and J by 3 bases, with 4 bases of the junction left unmatched. The chain's CDR3 is CASSLGGREEETQYF. The CDR3 nucleotides are TGTGCCAGCAGCTTAGGAGGGCGGGAGGAAGAGACCCAGTACTTC.

This sequence joins TRBV5-4 and TRBJ2-1; a possible D gene is TRBD2 (5 bases). Germline CDR1 is SGHNT and CDR2 is YYREEE (reference sequence). This CDR3 is 14 amino acids long. The V and J ends lost 4 bases and 4 bases respectively, with 12 bases between them. This CDR3 is CASSAASPYNEQFF. CDR3 DNA sequence: TGTGCCAGCAGCGCAGCTAGCCCATACAATGAGCAGTTCTTC.

The genes are TRBV7-2 and TRBJ1-1, with D possibly being TRBD1 (6 bases). The germline V and J ends were trimmed by 5 bases and 4 bases, with 11 bases remaining between them. CDR3 size: 13 residues. In germline, CDR1 is SGHTA, CDR2 FQGNSA. In DNA form, the CDR3 reads TGTGCCAGCAGCCCCGAGGGGGGCACTGAAGCTTTCTTT. Protein product: CASSPEGGTEAFF.

The CDR3 nucleotides are TGTGCCAGCAGTTCCAATCCCCGGGGGACTGGTTGGGTAGATACGCAGTATTTT. Translated: CASSSNPRGTGWVDTQYF. This chain links TRBV28 with TRBJ2-3, with D perhaps matching TRBD2 (6 bases). Germline CDR1 is MDHEN and CDR2 is SYDVKM. V was pared by 4 bases and J by 5 bases, with 25 bases between. The CDR3 sequence is 18 residues long.

J is TRBJ2-3 and V is TRBV29-1; a weak D match, TRBD1 (8 bases). The CDR3 loop spans 15 amino acids. V lost 6 bases and J 2 bases, leaving 18 bases between the germline ends. From germline, CDR1 is SQVTM and CDR2 ANQGSEA. The CDR3 loop is CSVGGTGGPTDTQYF. DNA of the CDR3: TGCAGCGTGGGGGGGACAGGAGGCCCCACAGATACGCAGTATTTT.

The chain is built from TRBV11-3 and TRBJ2-2, with D possibly TRBD1 on 5 matching bases. Germline V gives CDR1 SGHNT, CDR2 YENEEA. Trimming took 1 base from V and 0 from J, leaving 9 bases between them. This CDR3 has 16 residues. Written as DNA, the CDR3 is TGTGCCAGCAGCTTAGCCCGCAGGGCGAACACCGGGGAGCTGTTTTTT. This codes for CASSLARRANTGELFF. The full variable domain, completed using reference TRBV11-3 and TRBJ2-2, is EAGVVQSPRYKIIEKKQPVAFWCNPISGHNTLYWYLQNLGQGPELLIRYENEEAVDDSQLPKDRFSAERLKGVDSTLKIQPAELGDSAVYLCASSLARRANTGELFFGEGSRLTVL.

J is TRBJ2-4 and V is TRBV7-2; no clear D. V was pared by 3 bases and J by 2 bases, with 5 bases between. Germline V gives CDR1 SGHTA, CDR2 FQGNSA. The CDR3 is made up of 13 amino acids. CDR3 bases: TGTGCCAGCAGCTTCGACCCCAAAAACATTCAGTACTTC. As protein: CASSFDPKNIQYF.

This clone was recorded once. The genes are TRBV30 and TRBJ1-2; D gene unclear. The CDR3 spans 18 residues. Per germline, CDR1 GTSNPN and CDR2 SVGIG (reference sequence). Trimming shortened V by 0 bases and J by 6 bases, and 26 bases separated the two germline ends. CDR3 sequence reads: CAWSVSRPTLGRRHGYTF. The CDR3 nucleotides are TGTGCCTGGAGTGTTTCCCGGCCAACCTTGGGCAGGAGGCATGGCTACACCTTC.

Points on this clone: Other nucleotide sequences in the sample specify the same CDR3. The J gene is TRBJ1-4, the V gene TRBV29-1; D might be TRBD1 (5 bases). The CDR3 is 12 residues long. Deletions cut 4 bases from V and 6 bases from J, with 9 bases between. Looked up from germline, CDR1 is SQVTM and CDR2 is ANQGSEA. The CDR3 DNA reads TGCAGCGTTGCGACGGGGGATGAAAAACTGTTTTTT. Amino acids: CSVATGDEKLFF. Using reference TRBV29-1 and TRBJ1-4 for the parts outside the CDR3, the full variable domain is SAVISQKPSRDICQRGTSLTIQCQVDSQVTMMFWYRQQPGQSLTLIATANQGSEATYESGFVIDKFPISRPNLTFSTLTVSNMSPEDSSIYLCSVATGDEKLFFGSGTQLSVL.

The chain has TRBV28 and TRBJ1-1; TRBD1 matches 7 bases. The CDR3 sequence is 15 residues long. Losses at the gene ends were 4 bases for V and 4 bases for J; bases not matched to a gene: 9. Germline CDR1 MDHEN, CDR2 SYDVKM. CDR3 in amino acids: CASSSMGRGGTEAFF. The CDR3 nucleotides are TGTGCCAGCAGTTCCATGGGCAGGGGGGGCACTGAAGCTTTCTTT.

V usage is TRBV9 and J usage is TRBJ2-1; D possibly corresponds to TRBD2 (6 bases). This CDR3 comprises 16 residues. CDR1 is SGDLS, CDR2 YYNGEE, per germline. Trimming took off 4 bases at V and 4 bases at J, with 18 bases between the two ends. The CDR3 bases are TGTGCCAGCAGCCCACAACTGGAGGGCCTTTACAATGAGCAGTTCTTC. This sequence encodes CASSPQLEGLYNEQFF.

This clone has only one observation. V is TRBV5-1 and J is TRBJ2-2, with 7 nucleotides matching TRBD1. Losses at the gene ends were 0 bases for V and 7 bases for J; bases not matched to a gene: 12. This CDR3 comprises 17 residues. Germline CDR1 reads SGHRS; CDR2 reads YFSETQ. The CDR3 loop reads CASSLAVKTGAIGELFF. The CDR3 nucleotides are TGCGCCAGCAGCTTGGCCGTGAAAACAGGGGCCATCGGGGAGCTGTTTTTT.